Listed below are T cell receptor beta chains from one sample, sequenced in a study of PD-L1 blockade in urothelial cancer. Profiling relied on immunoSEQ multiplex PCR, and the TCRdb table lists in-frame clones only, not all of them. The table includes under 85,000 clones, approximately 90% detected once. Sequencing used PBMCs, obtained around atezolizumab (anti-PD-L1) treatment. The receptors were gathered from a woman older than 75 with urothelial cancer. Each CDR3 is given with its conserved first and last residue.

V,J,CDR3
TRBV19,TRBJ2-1,CASSDPGIPPFNEQFF
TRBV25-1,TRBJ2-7,CASSGGTNHYEQYF
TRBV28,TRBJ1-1,CASSLPGWKTEAFF
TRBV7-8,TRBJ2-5,CASSTSGTSWETQYF
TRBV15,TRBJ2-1,CATSLRVNEQFF
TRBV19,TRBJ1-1,CASRITDEAFF
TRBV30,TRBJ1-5,CAWSRDRGGNQPQHF
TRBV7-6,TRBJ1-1,CASSQAGTGVTEAFF
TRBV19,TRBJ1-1,CASSIRQMYEAFF
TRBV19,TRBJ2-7,CASSLQTSGRRDEQYF
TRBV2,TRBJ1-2,CASSLKQGLPNYGYTF
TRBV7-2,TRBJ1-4,CASSVGQVGEKLFF
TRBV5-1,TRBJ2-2,CASSPGLAGSGELFF
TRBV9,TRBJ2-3,CASSVGSSGVGTDTQYF
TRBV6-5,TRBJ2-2,CASSRGTSPGELFF
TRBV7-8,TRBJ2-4,CASSLSGHLAKNIQYF
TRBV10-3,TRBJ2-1,CAISESRKGAGNEQFF
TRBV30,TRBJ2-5,CAWRTSGSETQYF
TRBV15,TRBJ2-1,CATSSQQGYEQFF
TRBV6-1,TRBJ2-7,CASSFDAGKTYEQYF
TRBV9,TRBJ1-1,CASSPHNMNTEAFF
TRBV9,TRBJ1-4,CASSVEGANEKLFF
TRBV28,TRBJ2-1,CASSRMPSGYNEQFF
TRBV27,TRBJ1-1,CASSRLQGARDTEAFF
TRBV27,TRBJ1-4,CASHPWGRGMFF
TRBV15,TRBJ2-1,CATSRDGTSHNEQFF